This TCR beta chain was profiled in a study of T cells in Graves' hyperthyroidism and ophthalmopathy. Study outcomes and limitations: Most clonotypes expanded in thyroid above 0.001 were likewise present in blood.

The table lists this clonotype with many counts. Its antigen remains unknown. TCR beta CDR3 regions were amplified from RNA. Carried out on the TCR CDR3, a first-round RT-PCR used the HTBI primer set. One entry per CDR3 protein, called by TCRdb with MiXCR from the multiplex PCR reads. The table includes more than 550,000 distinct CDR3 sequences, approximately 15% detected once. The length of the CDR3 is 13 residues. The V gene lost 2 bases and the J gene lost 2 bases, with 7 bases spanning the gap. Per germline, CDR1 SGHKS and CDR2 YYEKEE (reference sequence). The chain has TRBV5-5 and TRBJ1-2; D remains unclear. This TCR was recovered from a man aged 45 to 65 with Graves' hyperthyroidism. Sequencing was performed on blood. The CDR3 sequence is CASSLTDNYGYTF. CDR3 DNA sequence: TGTGCCAGCAGCTTAACTGACAACTATGGCTACACCTTC.